One and the same sample provided the 21 T cell receptor beta chains below, sequenced in a study of CD8+ T cells in alopecia areata (dated by TCRdb to 2016 to 2019). Libraries were prepared through the immunoSEQ multiplex PCR assay. RNA was extracted from all samples and reverse transcribed into cDNA, which served as template for TCR sequencing. What TCRdb holds here is the immuneACCESS table cut down to in-frame rearrangements. Part of the clones is not present; checked against another copy, under half of the missing clones reflect an unresolved V gene, and the others are unexplained. The sample table records approximately 300,000 clones; roughly 64% of these occur just once. The top ten hold approximately 2% of the sample. The sample's time point label, decoded: roughly 24 weeks on oral tofacitinib. The sample's treatment or condition label is to be understood as: oral pan-JAK inhibitor, 5-10 mg twice daily.

Specimen: CD4+ T cells sorted from blood, collected at week 24, from a patient treated with tofacitinib. The receptor set was obtained from a human donor with alopecia areata.

This chain uses TRBV25-1 with TRBJ2-5; D not certain. The CDR3 is made up of 15 amino acids. V lost 0 bases and J lost 2, with 10 bases in between. From germline, CDR1 is MGHDK and CDR2 SYGVNS. CDR3 DNA sequence: TGTGCCAGCAGTGAATATAGAGGCGTACAAGAGACCCAGTACTTC. Translated, it gives CASSEYRGVQETQYF.

V gene TRBV4-3 combines with J gene TRBJ1-1, with D maybe TRBD1 (6 bases). Deletions cut 3 bases from V and 1 base from J, with 9 bases between. Germline V CDR1 and CDR2: LGHNA, YSLEER. The CDR3 length is 14 residues. CDR3 region: CASSQGARNTEAFF. The CDR3 DNA follows: TGCGCCAGCAGCCAGGGGGCGCGGAACACTGAAGCTTTCTTT.

V and J are TRBV28 and TRBJ1-5; possible D gene TRBD1, 6 bases. The V and J ends lost 6 bases and 6 bases respectively, with 18 bases between them. The V gene's germline CDR1 is MDHEN and CDR2 SYDVKM. The length of the CDR3 is 15 residues. CDR3 loop: CASRYTGKFVQPQHF. The CDR3 DNA is TGTGCCAGCAGATATACAGGGAAGTTCGTTCAGCCCCAGCATTTT.

In this sample, this clone turned up a few times. The V and J genes are TRBV7-9 and TRBJ2-2; TRBD2 is a possible D gene (6 bases). Germline CDR1 reads SEHNR; CDR2 reads FQNEAQ (reference sequence). V was cut by 5 bases and J by 2 bases, with 9 bases left in between. This CDR3 spans 14 amino acids. The CDR3, as DNA: TGTGCCAGCAGCCCCGGGACTAACACCGGGGAGCTGTTTTTT. This encodes CASSPGTNTGELFF.

The gene calls are TRBV7-4 and TRBJ1-1; 7 bases are a match to TRBD1. This CDR3 spans 14 amino acids. From germline, CDR1 is SGHVT and CDR2 SQSDAQ. The V gene end was trimmed by 4 bases and the J gene end by 3 bases; junction bases not matched to a gene: 5. In DNA form, the CDR3 reads TGTGCCAGCAGCTGGACAGGATGGGACACTGAAGCTTTCTTT. Translation: CASSWTGWDTEAFF.

This clone was picked up a small number of times. The V and J genes are TRBV29-1 and TRBJ1-5, with D hard to call. Germline V gives CDR1 SQVTM, CDR2 ANQGSEA. The V end lost 4 bases, the J end lost 0 bases, and 7 bases lay between the germline ends. The CDR3 loop spans 13 amino acids. The CDR3 coding sequence is TGCAGCGTTGGCGGCGATAGCAATCAGCCCCAGCATTTT. The encoded protein is CSVGGDSNQPQHF.

Only a few counts were recorded for this clone. This rearrangement joins TRBV9 to TRBJ2-1, with D possibly being TRBD1 (6 bases). Trimming took off 3 bases at V and 6 bases at J, with 10 bases between the two ends. CDR1 and CDR2 from the germline V gene are SGDLS and YYNGEE. The CDR3 is 13 residues long. The chain's CDR3 is CASSAQGTNEQFF. The CDR3 nucleotides are TGTGCCAGCAGCGCACAGGGTACCAATGAGCAGTTCTTC.

V gene TRBV30 combines with J gene TRBJ1-4, with no clear D. CDR1 is GTSNPN and CDR2 is SVGIG in the germline V gene (reference sequence). CDR3 length: 14 amino acids. V lost 0 bases and J 4 bases, leaving 9 bases between the germline ends. The CDR3 spells CAWSVVDGNEKLFF. CDR3 DNA: TGTGCCTGGAGTGTAGTGGACGGTAATGAAAAACTGTTTTTT.

This clone came up a few times. Other DNA sequences in the sample encode the same CDR3. The chain carries TRBV30 and TRBJ1-1, with D perhaps TRBD1 (5 bases). This CDR3 has 12 amino acids. The V gene's germline CDR1 is GTSNPN and CDR2 SVGIG (reference sequence). V was clipped by 5 bases and J by 0 bases, with 7 bases between them. The CDR3, as DNA: TGTGCCTGGGACAGACTGAACACTGAAGCTTTCTTT. Translating gives CAWDRLNTEAFF.

The rearrangement links TRBV5-4 to TRBJ1-1, with 7 bases that match TRBD1. Looked up from germline, CDR1 is SGHNT and CDR2 is YYREEE (reference sequence). The CDR3 consists of 14 residues. V shed 4 bases and J 1 base; nucleotides not matched to a gene: 4. The chain's CDR3 is CASSPDRRNTEAFF. CDR3 nucleotides: TGTGCCAGCAGCCCGGACAGGAGGAACACTGAAGCTTTCTTT. The full variable domain, with the rest looked up from reference TRBV5-4 and TRBJ1-1, is ETGVTQSPTHLIKTRGQQVTLRCSSQSGHNTVSWYQQALGQGPQFIFQYYREEENGRGNFPPRFSGLQFPNYSSELNVNALELDDSALYLCASSPDRRNTEAFFGQGTRLTVV.

This sequence joins TRBV5-1 and TRBJ2-2; D gene unclear. Germline V gives CDR1 SGHRS, CDR2 YFSETQ. The CDR3 spans 13 residues. The germline V and J ends were trimmed by 0 bases and 7 bases, with 7 bases remaining between them. The CDR3 loop reads CASSLADDGELFF. CDR3 DNA: TGCGCCAGCAGCTTGGCGGACGACGGGGAGCTGTTTTTT.

The V and J genes are TRBV20-1 and TRBJ1-4, with D hard to call. This CDR3 region has 11 residues. Trimming shortened V by 5 bases and J by 8 bases, and 9 bases separated the two germline ends. Germline loops: CDR1 DFQATT, CDR2 SNEGSKA (reference sequence). In nucleotides, the CDR3 is TGCAGTGCTGGCGACGGCGAAAAACTGTTTTTT. Encoded protein: CSAGDGEKLFF.

This clone was detected only a few times. J is TRBJ2-3 and V is TRBV7-2; tentatively, D is TRBD1 or TRBD2 (5 bases each). The germline V gene encodes CDR1 SGHTA and CDR2 FQGNSA. V was clipped by 1 base and J by 2 bases, with 10 bases between them. The length of the CDR3 is 15 residues. The CDR3 DNA follows: TGTGCCAGCAGCTTAGATCCGGGGCACACAGATACGCAGTATTTT. This translates into CASSLDPGHTDTQYF.

In this sample, this clone turned up a few times. The V and J genes are TRBV25-1 and TRBJ2-6, with 8 positions matching TRBD1. The CDR3 is 16 amino acids. The ends lost 5 bases at V and 0 bases at J; junction bases unmatched: 3. Per germline, CDR1 MGHDK and CDR2 SYGVNS. CDR3 residues: CASSTGGSSGANVLTF. The CDR3 DNA reads TGTGCCAGCAGTACAGGGGGTTCCTCTGGGGCCAACGTCCTGACTTTC. Together with reference TRBV25-1 and TRBJ2-6, the CDR3 gives the full variable domain: EADIYQTPRYLVIGTGKKITLECSQTMGHDKMYWYQQDPGMELHLIHYSYGVNSTEKGDLSSESTVSRIRTEHFPLTLESARPSHTSQYLCASSTGGSSGANVLTFGAGSRLTVL.

The chain joins TRBV9 to TRBJ2-7; 10 positions agree with TRBD1. Trimming at V came to 3 bases and at J to 4 bases, leaving 7 bases not matched to a gene. Germline CDR1 reads SGDLS; CDR2 reads YYNGEE. CDR3 length: 15 amino acids. The chain's CDR3 is CASSAEGTGVYEQYF. CDR3 nucleotide sequence: TGTGCCAGCAGCGCCGAGGGGACAGGGGTTTACGAGCAGTACTTC.

The gene calls are TRBV7-6 and TRBJ1-3; TRBD1 agrees at 9 bases. The germline V gene encodes CDR1 SGHVS and CDR2 FNYEAQ. Trimming removed 1 base from V and 0 bases from J; junction bases left unmatched: 7. CDR3 size: 18 residues. Here the CDR3 reads CASSLEGQGWSSGNTIYF. CDR3 DNA: TGTGCCAGCAGCTTAGAGGGACAGGGTTGGAGCTCTGGAAACACCATATATTTT.

J is TRBJ1-5 and V is TRBV6-5; no reliable D call. V was pared by 0 bases and J by 4 bases, with 10 bases between. The CDR3 extends over 15 amino acids. From germline, CDR1 is MNHEY and CDR2 SVGAGI. This CDR3 reads CASSYSITANQPQHF. CDR3 nucleotides: TGTGCCAGCAGTTACTCGATAACAGCTAATCAGCCCCAGCATTTT.

Here the CDR3 reads CASSQVDRIRDYGYTF. The DNA of the CDR3 is TGTGCCAGCAGCCAAGTTGACAGGATTCGGGACTATGGCTACACCTTC. The chain joins TRBV4-2 to TRBJ1-2; D may be TRBD1 (6 bases). CDR3 length equals 16 residues. Trimming pared 1 base from V and 3 bases from J, leaving 15 bases between. Germline values: CDR1 LGHNA, CDR2 YNFKEQ.

The genes are TRBV5-4 and TRBJ1-1; TRBD1 is a possible D gene (5 bases). The CDR3 loop spans 14 amino acids. CDR1 and CDR2 from the germline V gene are SGHNT and YYREEE (reference sequence). V was clipped by 2 bases and J by 0 bases, with 8 bases between them. The CDR3 here is CASSFRDMNTEAFF. CDR3 nucleotides: TGTGCCAGCAGCTTCAGGGATATGAACACTGAAGCTTTCTTT.

V usage is TRBV30 and J usage is TRBJ1-1; 9 bases line up with TRBD1. The V segment lost 2 bases and the J segment 3 bases; nucleotides outside the gene matches: 4. CDR3 size: 14 residues. Germline V lookup: CDR1 GTSNPN, CDR2 SVGIG (reference sequence). The CDR3 nucleotides are TGTGCCTGGAGTACAGGGGGCAGGGACACTGAAGCTTTCTTT. Translated: CAWSTGGRDTEAFF.

The V gene is TRBV27, the J gene TRBJ2-7; D tentatively reads TRBD1 or TRBD2 (5 bases each). This CDR3 contains 16 residues. V shed 8 bases and J shed 3 bases, with 23 bases lying between them. Germline loops: CDR1 MNHEY, CDR2 SMNVEV (reference sequence). The CDR3 here is CASGRTARGSFYEQYF. CDR3 coding DNA: TGTGCCAGCGGTCGGACTGCCCGGGGCAGTTTCTACGAGCAGTACTTC.